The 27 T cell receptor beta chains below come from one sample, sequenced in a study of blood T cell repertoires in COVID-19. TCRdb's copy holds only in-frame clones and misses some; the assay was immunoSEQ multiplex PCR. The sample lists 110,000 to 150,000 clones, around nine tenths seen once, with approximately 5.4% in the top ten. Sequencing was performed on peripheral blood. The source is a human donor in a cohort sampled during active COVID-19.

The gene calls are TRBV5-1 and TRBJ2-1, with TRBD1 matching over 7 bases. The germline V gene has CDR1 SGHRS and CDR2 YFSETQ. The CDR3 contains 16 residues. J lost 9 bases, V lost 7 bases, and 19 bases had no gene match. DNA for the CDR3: TGCGCCAGCCTATACCACCCAGGGGGTTCTCTTAGTGAGCAGTTCTTC. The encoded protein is CASLYHPGGSLSEQFF.

This chain's CDR3 is CASTTGGDLTYEQYF. CDR3 DNA: TGTGCCAGTACCACGGGGGGGGACCTCACCTACGAGCAGTACTTC. This rearrangement joins TRBV19 to TRBJ2-7, with 8 bases matching TRBD2. CDR1 is LNHDA, CDR2 SQIVND, per germline (reference sequence). The length of the CDR3 is 15 residues. The V gene end was trimmed by 7 bases and the J gene end by 2 bases; junction bases not matched to a gene: 10. Looking up the rest from reference TRBV19 and TRBJ2-7 gives the full variable domain: DGGITQSPKYLFRKEGQNVTLSCEQNLNHDAMYWYRQDPGQGLRLIYYSQIVNDFQKGDIAEGYSVSREKKESFPLTVTSAQKNPTAFYLCASTTGGDLTYEQYFGPGTRLTVT.

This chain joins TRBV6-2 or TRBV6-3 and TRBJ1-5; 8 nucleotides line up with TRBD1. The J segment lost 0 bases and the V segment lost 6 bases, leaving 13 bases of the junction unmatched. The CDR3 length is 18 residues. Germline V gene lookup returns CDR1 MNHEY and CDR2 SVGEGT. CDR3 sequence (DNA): TGTGCCAGCAGCTCGCCGGACAGGGCGTCTTATAGCAATCAGCCCCAGCATTTT. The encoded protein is CASSSPDRASYSNQPQHF.

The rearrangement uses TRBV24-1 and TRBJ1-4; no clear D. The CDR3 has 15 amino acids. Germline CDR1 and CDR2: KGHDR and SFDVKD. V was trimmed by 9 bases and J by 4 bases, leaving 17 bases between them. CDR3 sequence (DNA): TGTGCCACCCAGGAAGGAGGAGTCGGTAATGAAAAACTGTTTTTT. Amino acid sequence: CATQEGGVGNEKLFF.

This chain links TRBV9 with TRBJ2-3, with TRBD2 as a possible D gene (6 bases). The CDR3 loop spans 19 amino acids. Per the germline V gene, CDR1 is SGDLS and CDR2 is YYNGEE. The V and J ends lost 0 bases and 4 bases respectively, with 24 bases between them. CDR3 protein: CASSVGDGGVGEEADTQYF. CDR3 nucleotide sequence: TGTGCCAGCAGCGTAGGGGATGGCGGGGTCGGTGAGGAGGCAGATACGCAGTATTTT. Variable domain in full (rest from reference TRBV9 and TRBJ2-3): DSGVTQTPKHLITATGQRVTLRCSPRSGDLSVYWYQQSLDQGLQFLIQYYNGEERAKGNILERFSAQQFPDLHSELNLSSLELGDSALYFCASSVGDGGVGEEADTQYFGPGTRLTVL.

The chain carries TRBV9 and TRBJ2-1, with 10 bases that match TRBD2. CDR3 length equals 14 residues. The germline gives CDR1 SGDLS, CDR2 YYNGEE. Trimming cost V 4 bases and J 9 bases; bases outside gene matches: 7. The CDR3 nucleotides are TGTGCCAGCAGCACAGCGGGAGGGCCGCGTGAGCAGTTCTTC. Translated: CASSTAGGPREQFF. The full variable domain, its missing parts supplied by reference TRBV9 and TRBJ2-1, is DSGVTQTPKHLITATGQRVTLRCSPRSGDLSVYWYQQSLDQGLQFLIQYYNGEERAKGNILERFSAQQFPDLHSELNLSSLELGDSALYFCASSTAGGPREQFFGPGTRLTVL.

The CDR3 loop is CASSSRTGRNIQYF. CDR3 nucleotide sequence: TGTGCCAGCAGCTCCCGGACAGGGAGGAACATTCAGTACTTC. The chain employs TRBV7-9 and TRBJ2-4; TRBD1 agrees at 8 bases. The ends lost 4 bases at V and 7 bases at J; junction bases unmatched: 6. This CDR3 is 14 amino acids long. The germline gives CDR1 SEHNR, CDR2 FQNEAQ (reference sequence). Full variable domain (outside the CDR3, taken from reference TRBV7-9 and TRBJ2-4): DTGVSQNPRHKITKRGQNVTFRCDPISEHNRLYWYRQTLGQGPEFLTYFQNEAQLEKSRLLSDRFSAERPKGSFSTLEIQRTEQGDSAMYLCASSSRTGRNIQYFGAGTRLSVL.

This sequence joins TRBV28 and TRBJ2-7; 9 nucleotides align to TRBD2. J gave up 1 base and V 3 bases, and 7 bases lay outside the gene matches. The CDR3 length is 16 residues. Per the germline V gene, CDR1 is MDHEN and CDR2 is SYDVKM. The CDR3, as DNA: TGTGCCAGCAGTTTCCCCAGGACTAGCGTTTCCTACGAGCAGTACTTC. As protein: CASSFPRTSVSYEQYF.

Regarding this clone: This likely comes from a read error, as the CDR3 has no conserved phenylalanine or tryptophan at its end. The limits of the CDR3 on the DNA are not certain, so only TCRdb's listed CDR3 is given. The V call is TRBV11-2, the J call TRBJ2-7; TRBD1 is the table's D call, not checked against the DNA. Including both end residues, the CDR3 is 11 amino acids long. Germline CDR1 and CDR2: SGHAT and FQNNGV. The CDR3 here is CASSLLGETVP.

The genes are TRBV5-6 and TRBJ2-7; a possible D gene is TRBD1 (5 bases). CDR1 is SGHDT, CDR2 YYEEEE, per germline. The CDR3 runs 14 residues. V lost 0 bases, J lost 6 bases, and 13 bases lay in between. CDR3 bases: TGTGCCAGCAGCTTGGTGGGGCGATCATTCGAGCAGTACTTC. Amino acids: CASSLVGRSFEQYF.

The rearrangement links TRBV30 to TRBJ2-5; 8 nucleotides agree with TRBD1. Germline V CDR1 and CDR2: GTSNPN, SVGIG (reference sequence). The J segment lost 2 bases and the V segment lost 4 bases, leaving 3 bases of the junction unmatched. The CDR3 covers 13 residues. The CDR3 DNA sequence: TGTGCCTGGAACAGGGGGAGTCAAGAGACCCAGTACTTC. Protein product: CAWNRGSQETQYF.

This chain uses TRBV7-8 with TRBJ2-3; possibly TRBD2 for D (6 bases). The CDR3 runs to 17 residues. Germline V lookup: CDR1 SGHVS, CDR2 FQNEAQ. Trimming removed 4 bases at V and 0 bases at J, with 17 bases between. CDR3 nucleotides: TGTGCCAGCAGCTCCCTAATCATCGGGGGTAGCACAGATACGCAGTATTTT. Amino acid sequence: CASSSLIIGGSTDTQYF.

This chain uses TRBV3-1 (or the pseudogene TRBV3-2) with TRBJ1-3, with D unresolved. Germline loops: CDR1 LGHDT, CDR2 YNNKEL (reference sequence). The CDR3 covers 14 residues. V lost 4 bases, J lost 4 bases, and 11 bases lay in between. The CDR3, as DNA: TGTGCCAGCAGCCCCTCGGGGTCGGGAAACACCATATATTTT. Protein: CASSPSGSGNTIYF.

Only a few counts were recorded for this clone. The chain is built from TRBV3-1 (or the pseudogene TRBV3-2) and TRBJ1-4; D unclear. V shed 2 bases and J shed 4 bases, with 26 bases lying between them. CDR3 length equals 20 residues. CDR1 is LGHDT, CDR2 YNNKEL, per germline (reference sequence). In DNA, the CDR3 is TGTGCCAGCAGCCAACTAGACAACGTGGAGGGTTCGGGGAATAATGAAAAACTGTTTTTT. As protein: CASSQLDNVEGSGNNEKLFF.

CDR3 sequence reads: CASSVLGQEAFF. CDR3 in DNA: TGTGCCAGCAGTGTTCTGGGACAGGAAGCTTTCTTT. The chain is built from TRBV2 and TRBJ1-1, with 7 bases aligning to TRBD1. V was clipped by 4 bases and J by 8 bases; unmatched bases: 4. The CDR3 contains 12 residues. Germline CDR1 and CDR2: SNHLY and FYNNEI.

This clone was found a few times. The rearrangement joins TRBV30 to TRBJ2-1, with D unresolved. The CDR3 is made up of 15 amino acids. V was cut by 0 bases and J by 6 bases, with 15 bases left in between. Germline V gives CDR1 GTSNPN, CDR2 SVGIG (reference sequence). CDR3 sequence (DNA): TGTGCCTGGAGTGTACTAATTGGGTCCCGCAATGAGCAGTTCTTC. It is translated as CAWSVLIGSRNEQFF. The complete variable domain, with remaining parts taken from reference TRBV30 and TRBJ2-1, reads SQTIHQWPATLVQPVGSPLSLECTVEGTSNPNLYWYRQAAGRGLQLLFYSVGIGQISSEVPQNLSASRPQDRQFILSSKKLLLSDSGFYLCAWSVLIGSRNEQFFGPGTRLTVL.

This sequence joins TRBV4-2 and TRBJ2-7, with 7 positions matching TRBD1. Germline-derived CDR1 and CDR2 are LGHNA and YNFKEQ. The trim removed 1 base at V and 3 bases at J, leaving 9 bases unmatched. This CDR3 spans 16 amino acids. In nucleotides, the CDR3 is TGTGCCAGCAGCCAAGTTCCGGGACAGAGAAACTACGAGCAGTACTTC. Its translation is CASSQVPGQRNYEQYF.

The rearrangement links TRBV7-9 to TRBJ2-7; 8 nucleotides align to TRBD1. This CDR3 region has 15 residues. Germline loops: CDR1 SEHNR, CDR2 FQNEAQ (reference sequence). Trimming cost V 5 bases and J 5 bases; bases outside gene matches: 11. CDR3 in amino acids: CASSQQGGVRDEQYF. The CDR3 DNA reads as TGTGCCAGCAGCCAACAGGGGGGTGTCAGGGACGAGCAGTACTTC.

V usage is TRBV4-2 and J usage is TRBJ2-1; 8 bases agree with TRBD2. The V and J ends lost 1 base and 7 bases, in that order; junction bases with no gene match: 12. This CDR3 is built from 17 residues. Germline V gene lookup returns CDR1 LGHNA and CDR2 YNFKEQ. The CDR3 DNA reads TGTGCCAGCAGCCAAGGGGAGGGACTAGGATACCTGAATGAGCAGTTCTTC. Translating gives CASSQGEGLGYLNEQFF.

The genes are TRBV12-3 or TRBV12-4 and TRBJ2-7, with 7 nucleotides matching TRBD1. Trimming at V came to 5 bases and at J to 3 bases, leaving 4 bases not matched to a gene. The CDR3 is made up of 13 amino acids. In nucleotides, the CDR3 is TGTGCCAGCAGTCGGGACAGAAACTACGAGCAGTACTTC. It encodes CASSRDRNYEQYF.

The CDR3 is CATSDAGGHNEQFF. CDR3 bases: TGTGCCACCAGTGACGCAGGGGGACACAATGAGCAGTTCTTC. This chain uses TRBV24-1 with TRBJ2-1; 7 bases are shared with TRBD1. CDR1 KGHDR and CDR2 SFDVKD come from the germline V gene. The CDR3 length is 14 residues. With V trimmed by 4 bases and J by 5 bases, 4 bases remained unmatched.

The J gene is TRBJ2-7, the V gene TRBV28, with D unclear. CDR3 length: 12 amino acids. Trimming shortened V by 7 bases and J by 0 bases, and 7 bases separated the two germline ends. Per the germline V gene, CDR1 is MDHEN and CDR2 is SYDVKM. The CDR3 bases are TGTGCCAGCAATCAGATCTCCTACGAGCAGTACTTC. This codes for CASNQISYEQYF.

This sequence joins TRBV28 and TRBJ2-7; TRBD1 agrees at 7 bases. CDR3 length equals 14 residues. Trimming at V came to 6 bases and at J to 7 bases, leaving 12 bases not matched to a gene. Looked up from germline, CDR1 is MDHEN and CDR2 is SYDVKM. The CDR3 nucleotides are TGTGCCAGCAGCCCCTCCGACAGGGTTGGGGAGCAGTACTTC. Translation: CASSPSDRVGEQYF.

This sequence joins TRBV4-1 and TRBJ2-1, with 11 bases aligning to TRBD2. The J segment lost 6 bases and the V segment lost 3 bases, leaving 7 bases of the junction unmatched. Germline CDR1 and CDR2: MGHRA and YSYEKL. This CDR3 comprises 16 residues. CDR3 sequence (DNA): TGCGCCAGCAGCCACCTAGGGACTAGCGGAGCCAATGAGCAGTTCTTC. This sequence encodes CASSHLGTSGANEQFF.

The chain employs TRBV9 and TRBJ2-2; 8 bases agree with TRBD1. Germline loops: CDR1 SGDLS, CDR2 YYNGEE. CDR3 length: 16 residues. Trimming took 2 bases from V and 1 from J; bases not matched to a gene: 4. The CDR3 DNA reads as TGTGCCAGCAGCGTCTCCGGGACAGGGAACACCGGGGAGCTGTTTTTT. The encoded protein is CASSVSGTGNTGELFF.

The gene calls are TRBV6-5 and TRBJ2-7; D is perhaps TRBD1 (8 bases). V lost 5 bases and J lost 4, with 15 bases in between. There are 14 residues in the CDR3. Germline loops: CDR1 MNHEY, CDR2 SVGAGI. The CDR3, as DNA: TGTGCCAGCAGTCCCCAACAGGGGGGGTACGAGCAGTACTTC. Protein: CASSPQQGGYEQYF.

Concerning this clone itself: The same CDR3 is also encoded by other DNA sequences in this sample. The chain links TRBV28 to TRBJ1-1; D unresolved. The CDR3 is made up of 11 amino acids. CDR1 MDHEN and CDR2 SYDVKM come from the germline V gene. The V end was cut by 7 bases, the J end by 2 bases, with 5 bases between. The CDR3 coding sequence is TGTGCCAGCATTCTAAACACTGAAGCTTTCTTT. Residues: CASILNTEAFF.